These 5 T cell receptor beta chains originate from one sample sequenced in a study of sequential checkpoint blockade in melanoma. The method was immunoSEQ multiplex PCR; TCRdb's version includes in-frame clones alone and lacks a portion of them. Here the sample spans about 40,000 clones, roughly 85% being singletons. Indicated treatment: randomized to nivolumab then ipilimumab (arm A) or the reverse (arm B). This material consisted of CD8+ T cells sorted from blood (inferred from file names), taken from a patient given nivolumab and ipilimumab in sequence. The receptors were sampled from a human donor with melanoma.

V and J are TRBV5-1 and TRBJ2-1; 11 nucleotides line up with TRBD1. CDR3 length: 18 residues. With V trimmed by 3 bases and J by 6 bases, 14 bases remained unmatched. The germline gives CDR1 SGHRS, CDR2 YFSETQ. CDR3 region: CASSWPSGTGGGRNEQFF. The DNA for the CDR3 is TGCGCCAGCAGCTGGCCCAGCGGGACAGGGGGGGGTCGCAATGAGCAGTTCTTC. Together with reference TRBV5-1 and TRBJ2-1, the CDR3 gives the full variable domain: KAGVTQTPRYLIKTRGQQVTLSCSPISGHRSVSWYQQTPGQGLQFLFEYFSETQRNKGNFPGRFSGRQFSNSRSEMNVSTLELGDSALYLCASSWPSGTGGGRNEQFFGPGTRLTVL.

The J gene is TRBJ2-1, the V gene TRBV19, with TRBD2 identical over 10 bases. The CDR3 extends over 16 amino acids. Germline V gene data show CDR1 as LNHDA and CDR2 as SQIVND (reference sequence). The trim removed 6 bases at V and 8 bases at J, leaving 13 bases unmatched. The DNA of the CDR3 is TGTGCCAGTAGGAGACGTCCGGGACTAGCGAGGGATGAGCAGTTCTTC. Protein sequence: CASRRRPGLARDEQFF. The full variable domain, in which reference TRBV19 and TRBJ2-1 provide the parts outside the CDR3, is DGGITQSPKYLFRKEGQNVTLSCEQNLNHDAMYWYRQDPGQGLRLIYYSQIVNDFQKGDIAEGYSVSREKKESFPLTVTSAQKNPTAFYLCASRRRPGLARDEQFFGPGTRLTVL.

V usage is TRBV5-4 and J usage is TRBJ2-3; 9 bases agree with TRBD1. Trimming took 1 base from V and 3 from J; bases not matched to a gene: 6. CDR1 and CDR2 from the germline V gene are SGHNT and YYREEE (reference sequence). This CDR3 is built from 16 residues. CDR3 sequence reads: CASSLYTGGGTDTQYF. Here the CDR3 DNA reads TGTGCCAGCAGCTTGTACACAGGGGGCGGAACAGATACGCAGTATTTT.

This chain uses TRBV27 with TRBJ2-3, with D perhaps matching TRBD2 (6 bases). The V and J ends lost 7 bases and 7 bases respectively, with 15 bases between them. From germline, CDR1 is MNHEY and CDR2 SMNVEV (reference sequence). The CDR3 is 13 amino acids. The CDR3 protein is CASIGLTPYTQYF. CDR3 DNA: TGTGCCAGCATTGGACTAACCCCGTATACGCAGTATTTT.

CDR3 loop: CASSLAGYETYEQYF. The CDR3, as DNA: TGTGCCAGCAGCTTGGCAGGGTATGAGACCTACGAGCAGTACTTC. This chain links TRBV5-5 with TRBJ2-7; D possibly corresponds to TRBD1 (5 bases). CDR1 SGHKS and CDR2 YYEKEE come from the germline V gene (reference sequence). Deletions cut 0 bases from V and 2 bases from J, with 12 bases between. The CDR3 extends over 15 amino acids.